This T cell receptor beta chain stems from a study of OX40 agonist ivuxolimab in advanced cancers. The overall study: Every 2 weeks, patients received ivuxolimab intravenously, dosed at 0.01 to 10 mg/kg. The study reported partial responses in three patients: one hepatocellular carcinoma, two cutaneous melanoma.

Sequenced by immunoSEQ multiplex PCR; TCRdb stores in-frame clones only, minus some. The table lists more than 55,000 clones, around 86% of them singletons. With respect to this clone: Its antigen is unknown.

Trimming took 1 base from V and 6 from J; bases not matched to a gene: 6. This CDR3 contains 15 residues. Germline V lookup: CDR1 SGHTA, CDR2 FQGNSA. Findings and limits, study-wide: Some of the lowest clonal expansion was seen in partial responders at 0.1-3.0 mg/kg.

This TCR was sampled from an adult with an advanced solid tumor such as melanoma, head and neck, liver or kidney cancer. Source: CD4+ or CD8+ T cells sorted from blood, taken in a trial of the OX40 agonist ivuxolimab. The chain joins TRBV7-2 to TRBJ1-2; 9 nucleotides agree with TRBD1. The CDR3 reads CASSLVSGQGNGYTF. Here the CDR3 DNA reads TGTGCCAGCAGCTTAGTTTCGGGACAGGGTAATGGCTACACCTTC.